Reported below is one T cell receptor beta chain. Method: immunoSEQ multiplex PCR; TCRdb's copy keeps in-frame clones and lacks some. The sample carries hundreds of thousands of clones, about nine tenths recorded once. Germline loops: CDR1 SEHNR, CDR2 FQNEAQ (reference sequence). This CDR3 region has 14 residues. Trimming took 4 bases from V and 2 from J, leaving 11 bases between them. These data originate in a study of blood T cell repertoires in COVID-19. Looking at the study overall: The United States, Italy and Spain provided the acute and convalescent COVID-19 samples. In each case, the material was cDNA or gDNA derived from T cells, B-cell-depleted T cells, or PBMCs.

The V and J genes are TRBV7-9 and TRBJ2-5; D is undetermined. The sequence came from a woman aged 50 to 60 with COVID-19, enrolled during active disease. Sequenced input: peripheral blood. Here the CDR3 DNA reads TGTGCCAGCAGCTCCGCCGACGGGCAAGAGACCCAGTACTTC. Translating it yields CASSSADGQETQYF.